Sequencing of this T cell receptor (beta chain) was carried out in a study of neoadjuvant anti-PD-1 for oral cavity cancer. Across the whole study: Nivolumab at 3 mg/kg was mostly given biweekly, three to four doses, pre-surgery. Around day 43, patients without progression received a fourth nivolumab dose before surgery. Study-level results: Each response group had just a few patients in TCR analyses.

Six replicates per PBMC sample, mostly from 480 ng of genomic DNA. The table came from immunoSEQ multiplex PCR; TCRdb's copy has only in-frame clones and leaves some out. This sample has 12,000 to 15,000 clones, with roughly 72% found just once. This CDR3 is 14 amino acids long. Trimming removed 1 base at V and 3 bases at J, with 12 bases between. CDR1 is GTSNPN and CDR2 is SVGIG in the germline V gene (reference sequence). Worth noting for this clone: The antigen is not known.

Sample: PBMCs, taken before nivolumab (anti-PD-1) treatment. The TCR sequence derives from a person aged 40-85 years with oral cavity squamous cell carcinoma. V is TRBV30 and J is TRBJ1-2; D possibly corresponds to TRBD1 (5 bases). CDR3 region: CAWSDQGEYYGYTF. The CDR3 bases are TGTGCCTGGAGTGACCAGGGAGAATACTATGGCTACACCTTC.